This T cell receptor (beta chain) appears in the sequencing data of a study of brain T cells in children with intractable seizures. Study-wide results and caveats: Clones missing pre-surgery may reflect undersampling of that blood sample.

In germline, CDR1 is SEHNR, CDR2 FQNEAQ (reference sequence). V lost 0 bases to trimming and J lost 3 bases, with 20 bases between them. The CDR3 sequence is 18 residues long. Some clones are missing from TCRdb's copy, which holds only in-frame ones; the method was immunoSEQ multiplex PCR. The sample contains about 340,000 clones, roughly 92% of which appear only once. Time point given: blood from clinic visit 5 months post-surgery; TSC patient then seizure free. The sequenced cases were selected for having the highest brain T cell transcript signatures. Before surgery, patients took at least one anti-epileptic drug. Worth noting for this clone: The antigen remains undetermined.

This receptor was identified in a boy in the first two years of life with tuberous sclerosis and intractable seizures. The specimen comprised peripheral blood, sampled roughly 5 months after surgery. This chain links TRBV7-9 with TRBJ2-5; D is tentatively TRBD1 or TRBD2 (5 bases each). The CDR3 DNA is TGTGCCAGCAGCTTAGCGTTGACACCGAATGGGGGTAAAGAGACCCAGTACTTC. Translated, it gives CASSLALTPNGGKETQYF.